This passage covers 3 T cell receptor beta chains from one sample sequenced in a study of spatial heterogeneity in lung cancer. Study conclusions and caveats: Tumoral mutation counts were tracked by counts of expanded intratumoral alpha and beta TCRs.

Using its own MiXCR run on the 5' RACE reads, TCRdb lists one record per CDR3 protein. The sample contains some 10,000 distinct CDR3 sequences, 6% to 6.5% of which appear only once. Antigens for these TCRs are unknown. Time point described: sample taken at primary tumor resection. The input for sequencing was lung tumor tissue, taken at surgery. These receptors were obtained from a male donor with early-stage non-small cell lung cancer.

This clonotype was seen many times. The library was built for alpha chains, so this beta chain is an off-target read and its size means little. As DNA, the CDR3 is TGTGCCAGCAGTTACACGACCCTGGGAAACACTGAAGCTTTCTTT. It is translated as CASSYTTLGNTEAFF. The chain links TRBV6-6 to TRBJ1-1; D is undetermined. Per the germline V gene, CDR1 is MNHNY and CDR2 is SVGAGI (reference sequence). The length of the CDR3 is 15 residues. V gave up 2 bases and J gave up 2 bases, with 12 bases separating them.

This clonotype qualifies as medium-sized. Little can be read into the size of this beta chain, an off-target read in a library designed for alpha chains. The J gene is TRBJ1-3, the V gene TRBV27; D unclear. The germline V gene encodes CDR1 MNHEY and CDR2 SMNVEV (reference sequence). There are 15 residues in the CDR3. Trimming left V 4 bases short and J 4 bases short, with 14 bases between. In DNA, the CDR3 is TGTGCCAGCAGTTCCTCTTTGGGGTACGGAAACACCATATATTTT. It yields the protein CASSSSLGYGNTIYF.

This clonotype showed up many times. This beta chain appears as a stray read in a library generated for alpha chains; its size is not informative. V and J are TRBV11-2 and TRBJ1-1, with D unresolved. The ends were cut back, 5 bases at V and 0 bases at J, with 10 bases in the middle. The CDR3 has 14 amino acids. The germline V gene encodes CDR1 SGHAT and CDR2 FQNNGV. DNA for the CDR3: TGTGCCAGCAGCGCTCATGTCATGAACACTGAAGCTTTCTTT. Its translation: CASSAHVMNTEAFF.